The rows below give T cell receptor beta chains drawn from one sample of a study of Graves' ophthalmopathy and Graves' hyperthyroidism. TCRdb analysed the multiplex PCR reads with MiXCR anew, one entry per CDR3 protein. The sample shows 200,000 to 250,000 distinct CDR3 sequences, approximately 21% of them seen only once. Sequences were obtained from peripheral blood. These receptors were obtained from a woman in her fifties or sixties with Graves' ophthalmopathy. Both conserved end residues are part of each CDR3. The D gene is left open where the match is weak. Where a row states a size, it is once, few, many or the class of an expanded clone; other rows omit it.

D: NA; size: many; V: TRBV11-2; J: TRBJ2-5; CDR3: CASSPIQRAEETQYF; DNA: TGTGCCAGCAGCCCCATACAAAGAGCGGAAGAGACCCAGTACTTC
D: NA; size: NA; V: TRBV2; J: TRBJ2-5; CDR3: CASSTRDGADQETQYF; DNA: TGTGCCAGCAGTACTAGGGACGGGGCGGACCAAGAGACCCAGTACTTC
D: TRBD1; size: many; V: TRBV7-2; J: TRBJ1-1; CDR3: CASSPRQGGNTEAFF; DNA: TGTGCCAGCAGCCCAAGACAGGGGGGGAACACTGAAGCTTTCTTT
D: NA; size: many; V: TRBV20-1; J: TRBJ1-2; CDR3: CSARVARVRGYTF; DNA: TGCAGTGCTAGAGTAGCACGAGTACGGGGCTACACCTTC
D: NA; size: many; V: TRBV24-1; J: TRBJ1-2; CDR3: CATSDGASYGYTF; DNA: TGTGCCACCAGTGATGGGGCTTCCTATGGCTACACCTTC
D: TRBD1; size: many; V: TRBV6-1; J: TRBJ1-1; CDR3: CASSGQGGQDNTEAFF; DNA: TGTGCCAGCAGTGGCCAAGGGGGACAGGATAACACTGAAGCTTTCTTT
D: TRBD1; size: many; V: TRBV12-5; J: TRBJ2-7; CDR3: CASGLLGGFYEQYF; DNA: TGTGCTAGTGGTTTGCTAGGGGGCTTCTACGAGCAGTACTTC
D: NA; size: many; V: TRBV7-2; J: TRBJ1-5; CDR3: CASSTNGYQPQHF; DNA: TGTGCCAGCAGCACGAACGGGTATCAGCCCCAGCATTTT
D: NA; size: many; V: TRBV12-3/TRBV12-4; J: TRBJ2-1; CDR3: CASSFGNEQFF; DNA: TGTGCCAGCAGTTTTGGGAATGAGCAGTTCTTC
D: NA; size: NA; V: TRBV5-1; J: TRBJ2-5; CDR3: CASTVLGVQETQYF; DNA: TGCGCCAGCACCGTACTAGGGGTACAAGAGACCCAGTACTTC
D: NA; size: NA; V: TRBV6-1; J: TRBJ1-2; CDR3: CASSAREFYGYTF; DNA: TGTGCCAGCAGTGCCAGGGAGTTCTATGGCTACACCTTC
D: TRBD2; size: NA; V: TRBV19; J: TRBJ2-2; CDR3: CASKTGGGTGELFF; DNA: TGTGCCAGTAAAACGGGAGGGGGGACCGGGGAGCTGTTTTTT
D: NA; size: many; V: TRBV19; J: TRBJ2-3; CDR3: CASSLGSGYTDTQYF; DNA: TGTGCCAGTAGCCTCGGTAGCGGTTACACAGATACGCAGTATTTT
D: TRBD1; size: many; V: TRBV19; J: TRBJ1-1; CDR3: CATRGQGGTEAFF; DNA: TGTGCCACCCGGGGACAGGGAGGTACTGAAGCTTTCTTT
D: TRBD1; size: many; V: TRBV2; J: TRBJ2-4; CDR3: CASSDRGPDIQYF; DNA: TGTGCCAGCAGTGATAGGGGGCCCGACATTCAGTACTTC
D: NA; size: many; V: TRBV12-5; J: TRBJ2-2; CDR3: CASGLVLYAFPGELFF; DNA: TGTGCTAGTGGTTTGGTACTGTATGCGTTTCCCGGGGAGCTGTTTTTT
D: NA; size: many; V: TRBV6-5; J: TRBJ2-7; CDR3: CASSFSHVDTSYEQYF; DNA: TGTGCCAGCAGTTTCTCCCACGTGGACACTTCCTACGAGCAGTACTTC
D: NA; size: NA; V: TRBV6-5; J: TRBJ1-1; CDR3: CASSYSGSLNTEAFF; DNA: TGTGCCAGCAGTTACTCTGGCAGCTTGAACACTGAAGCTTTCTTT
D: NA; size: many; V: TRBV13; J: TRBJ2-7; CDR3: CASSNTGTAWSEQYF; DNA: TGTGCCAGCAGCAACACCGGGACGGCGTGGAGCGAGCAGTACTTC
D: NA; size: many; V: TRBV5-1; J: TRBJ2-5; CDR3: CASSLGAETQYF; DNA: TGCGCCAGCAGCTTGGGGGCGGAGACCCAGTACTTC
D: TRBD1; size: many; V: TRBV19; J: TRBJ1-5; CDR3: CASSDTGGQRQPQHF; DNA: TGTGCCAGTAGTGATACAGGGGGACAACGGCAGCCCCAGCATTTT
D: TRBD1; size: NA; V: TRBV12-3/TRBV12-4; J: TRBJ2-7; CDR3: CASSFEGQAYEQYF; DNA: TGTGCCAGCAGTTTTGAAGGACAGGCCTACGAGCAGTACTTC
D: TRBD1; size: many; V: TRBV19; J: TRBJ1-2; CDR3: CASPQTGGYGYTF; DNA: TGTGCCAGCCCCCAGACAGGGGGGTATGGCTACACCTTC
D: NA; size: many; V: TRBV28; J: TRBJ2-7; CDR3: CASSSGEHRAYEQYF; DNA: TGTGCCAGCAGTTCAGGCGAACACAGGGCCTACGAGCAGTACTTC
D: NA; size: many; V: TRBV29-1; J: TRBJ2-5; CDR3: CSVLTYQETQYF; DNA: TGCAGCGTCCTTACGTACCAAGAGACCCAGTACTTC
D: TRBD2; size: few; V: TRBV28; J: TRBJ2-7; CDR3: CASGLTIRGVGGGYEQYF; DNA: TGTGCCAGTGGATTGACCATCCGAGGTGTCGGGGGGGGCTACGAGCAGTACTTC
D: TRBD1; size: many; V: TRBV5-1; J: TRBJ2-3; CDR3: CASSSDRVGTDTQYF; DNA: TGCGCCAGCAGCTCCGACAGGGTAGGAACAGATACGCAGTATTTT
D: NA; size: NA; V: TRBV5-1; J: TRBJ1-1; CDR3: CASSSDPGVSTEAFF; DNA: TGCGCCAGCAGCTCAGACCCGGGGGTGAGCACTGAAGCTTTCTTT
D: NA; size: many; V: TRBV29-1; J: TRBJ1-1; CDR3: CSVGNTEAFF; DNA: TGCAGCGTTGGGAACACTGAAGCTTTCTTT
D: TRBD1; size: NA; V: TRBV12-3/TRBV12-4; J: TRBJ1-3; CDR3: CASSLPRTGSGNTIYF; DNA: TGTGCCAGCAGTTTACCCCGGACAGGGTCCGGAAACACCATATATTTT
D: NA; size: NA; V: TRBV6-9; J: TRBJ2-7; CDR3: CASSNRQRHEQYF; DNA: TGTGCCAGCAGCAACCGGCAACGACACGAGCAGTACTTC
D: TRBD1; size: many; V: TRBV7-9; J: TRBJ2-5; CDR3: CASSRRDRVTETQYF; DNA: TGTGCCAGCAGCCGCCGGGACAGGGTGACGGAGACCCAGTACTTC
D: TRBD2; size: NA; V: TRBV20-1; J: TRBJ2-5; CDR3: CSAWTSGSLGTQYF; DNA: TGCAGTGCTTGGACTAGCGGGAGTCTCGGGACCCAGTACTTC
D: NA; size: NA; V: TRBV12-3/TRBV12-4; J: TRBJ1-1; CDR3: CASSRLGNTEAFF; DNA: TGTGCCAGCAGCCGCCTTGGGAACACTGAAGCTTTCTTT
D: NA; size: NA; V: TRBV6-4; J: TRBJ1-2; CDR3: CASSDSGGKGYGYTF; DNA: TGTGCCAGCAGTGACTCGGGGGGAAAGGGCTATGGCTACACCTTC
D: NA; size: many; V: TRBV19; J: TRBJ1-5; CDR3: CAISQGPNQPQHF; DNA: TGTGCCATCAGTCAGGGACCCAATCAGCCCCAGCATTTT
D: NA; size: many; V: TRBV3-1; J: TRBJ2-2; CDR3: CASSLRTFNRELFF; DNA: TGTGCCAGCAGCCTCCGGACTTTTAACCGGGAGCTGTTTTTT
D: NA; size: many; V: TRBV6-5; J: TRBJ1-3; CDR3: CASSNDGSSGNTIYF; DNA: TGTGCCAGCAGTAACGACGGTAGCTCTGGAAACACCATATATTTT
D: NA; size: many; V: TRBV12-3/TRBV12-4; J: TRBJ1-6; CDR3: CASTSGVFIDSPLHF; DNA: TGTGCCAGCACTTCAGGGGTCTTTATTGATTCACCCCTCCACTTT
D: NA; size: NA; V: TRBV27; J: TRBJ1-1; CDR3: CASSLLRDTEAFF; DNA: TGTGCCAGCAGTTTATTAAGGGACACTGAAGCTTTCTTT
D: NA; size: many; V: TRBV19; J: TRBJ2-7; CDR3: CASSMKGGEQYF; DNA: TGTGCCAGTAGTATGAAAGGCGGGGAGCAGTACTTC
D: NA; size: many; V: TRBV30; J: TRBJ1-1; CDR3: CAWSALDGLNTEAFF; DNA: TGTGCCTGGAGTGCCCTCGACGGGCTCAACACTGAAGCTTTCTTT
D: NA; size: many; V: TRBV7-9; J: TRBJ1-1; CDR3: CASSLLDPTEAFF; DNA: TGTGCCAGCAGCTTACTTGATCCGACTGAAGCTTTCTTT
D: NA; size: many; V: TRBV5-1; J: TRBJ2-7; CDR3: CASSLAGNSYEQYF; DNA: TGCGCCAGCAGCTTGGCTGGGAACTCCTACGAGCAGTACTTC
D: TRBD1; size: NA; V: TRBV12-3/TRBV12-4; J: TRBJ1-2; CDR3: CASSTGTGGYGYTF; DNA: TGTGCCAGCAGTACCGGGACAGGGGGATATGGCTACACCTTC
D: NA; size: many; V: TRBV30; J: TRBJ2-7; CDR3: CAWTQGGTYEQYF; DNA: TGTGCCTGGACCCAGGGGGGGACCTACGAGCAGTACTTC
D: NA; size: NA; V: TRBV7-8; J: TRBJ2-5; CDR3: CASSPPGQNQETQYF; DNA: TGTGCCAGCAGCCCCCCCGGGCAGAACCAAGAGACCCAGTACTTC
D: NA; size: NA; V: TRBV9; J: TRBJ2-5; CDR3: CASSVAPGYQETQYF; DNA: TGTGCCAGCAGCGTAGCTCCCGGGTACCAAGAGACCCAGTACTTC
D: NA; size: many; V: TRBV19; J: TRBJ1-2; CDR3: CASSIPVTYGYTF; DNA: TGTGCCAGTAGTATACCAGTAACCTATGGCTACACCTTC